One and the same sample provided the 8 T cell receptor beta chains below, sequenced in a study of cytomegalovirus exposure and HLA in healthy donors. This PCR relied on a set of 60 Vbeta primers and 13 Jbeta primers. Profiled with immunoSEQ multiplex PCR; TCRdb holds only in-frame clones, not every one. The sample has around 150,000 clones, about 81% seen once. The sequenced sample consisted of PBMCs. These receptors originate from a girl under 10 years old in good health and CMV-seropositive.

The V and J genes are TRBV30 and TRBJ1-5; possibly TRBD1 for D (6 bases). Per germline, CDR1 GTSNPN and CDR2 SVGIG (reference sequence). The CDR3 is made up of 14 amino acids. Trimming shortened V by 5 bases and J by 4 bases, and 15 bases separated the two germline ends. CDR3 region: CAWARGAPNQPQHF. The CDR3 DNA reads TGTGCCTGGGCCCGGGGGGCTCCGAATCAGCCCCAGCATTTT.

V is TRBV4-1 and J is TRBJ2-3, with 7 bases fitting TRBD1. This CDR3 is built from 14 residues. In germline, CDR1 is MGHRA, CDR2 YSYEKL. Trimming took 4 bases from V and 1 from J; bases not matched to a gene: 2. CDR3 sequence reads: CASSPTGGTDTQYF. CDR3 in DNA: TGCGCCAGCAGCCCCACAGGGGGCACAGATACGCAGTATTTT.

V is TRBV29-1 and J is TRBJ2-5; 11 bases map to TRBD2. Germline CDR1 is SQVTM and CDR2 is ANQGSEA. Trimming took 4 bases from V and 5 from J; bases not matched to a gene: 9. The CDR3 has 15 amino acids. The CDR3 is CSVGPSGRWIETQYF. CDR3 in DNA: TGCAGCGTTGGACCTAGCGGGAGGTGGATCGAGACCCAGTACTTC.

The rearrangement uses TRBV5-1 and TRBJ2-2, with 8 bases matching TRBD1. The germline V gene has CDR1 SGHRS and CDR2 YFSETQ. This CDR3 region has 15 residues. Losses at the gene ends were 1 base for V and 8 bases for J; bases not matched to a gene: 7. CDR3 nucleotide sequence: TGCGCCAGCAGCTTGTATCAGGGGGCAAGAGGGGAGCTGTTTTTT. Its translation: CASSLYQGARGELFF.

The chain recombines TRBV5-6 with TRBJ2-3; D remains unclear. CDR3 length: 13 residues. Trimming took 4 bases from V and 0 from J, leaving 6 bases between them. Germline CDR1 reads SGHDT; CDR2 reads YYEEEE. The CDR3 DNA is TGTGCCAGCAGCCTATCTAGCACAGATACGCAGTATTTT. Amino acids: CASSLSSTDTQYF.

The CDR3, as DNA: TGTGCCAGCAGTGGGGACAGGGTGGGGACCCAGTACTTC. Translated, it gives CASSGDRVGTQYF. This sequence joins TRBV2 and TRBJ2-5; 9 bases align to TRBD1. The CDR3 totals 13 residues. Looked up from germline, CDR1 is SNHLY and CDR2 is FYNNEI. The J segment lost 7 bases and the V segment lost 4 bases, leaving 4 bases of the junction unmatched.

The CDR3 protein is CASGTIAGGSPETQYF. CDR3 in DNA: TGTGCCAGCGGGACTATAGCGGGAGGATCCCCGGAGACCCAGTACTTC. The chain has TRBV11-2 and TRBJ2-5; 10 bases align to TRBD2. CDR1 and CDR2 (germline): SGHAT, FQNNGV. V dropped 8 bases and J dropped 5; count of bases not matched to a gene: 14. CDR3 length: 16 amino acids.

This chain uses TRBV4-1 with TRBJ2-1; TRBD2 matches 7 bases. The J segment lost 7 bases and the V segment lost 1 base, leaving 7 bases of the junction unmatched. This CDR3 has 15 amino acids. The germline gives CDR1 MGHRA, CDR2 YSYEKL. The CDR3 DNA reads as TGCGCCAGCAGCCAAGGGCTAGCGGAGCCTAATGAGCAGTTCTTC. Its protein product is CASSQGLAEPNEQFF.